These 13 T cell receptor beta chains originate from one sample sequenced in a study of blood T cell dynamics during melanoma immunotherapy. Using immunoSEQ multiplex PCR, the repertoire was profiled, and TCRdb retains in-frame clones only, with some absent. This repertoire shows more than 10,000 clones, about four fifths found once; its top ten account for 20% to 25%. The time point: week 3, after first cycle of checkpoint inhibitor. This specimen consisted of blood, obtained from a patient treated with checkpoint blockade. The receptors were sampled from a human donor with melanoma.

V usage is TRBV5-1 and J usage is TRBJ2-7; D gene ambiguous. The CDR3 consists of 12 residues. The V gene lost 4 bases and the J gene lost 0 bases, with 5 bases spanning the gap. From germline, CDR1 is SGHRS and CDR2 YFSETQ. The CDR3 sequence is CASSLSSYEQYF. DNA for the CDR3: TGCGCCAGCAGCCTTAGCTCCTACGAGCAGTACTTC.

This sequence joins TRBV7-9 and TRBJ2-1, with D unclear. The germline V and J ends were trimmed by 7 bases and 9 bases, with 10 bases remaining between them. Germline lookup yields CDR1 SEHNR and CDR2 FQNEAQ (reference sequence). CDR3 size: 11 residues. CDR3 sequence reads: CASNVVGEQFF. The CDR3 DNA sequence: TGTGCCAGCAACGTCGTGGGTGAGCAGTTCTTC.

The chain uses TRBV5-6 and TRBJ1-1; D is uncertain. The germline V gene encodes CDR1 SGHDT and CDR2 YYEEEE. V dropped 4 bases and J dropped 4 bases, with 11 bases sitting between them. The CDR3 spans 13 residues. The CDR3 coding sequence is TGTGCCAGCAGCAACGACGTGGCCACTGAAGCTTTCTTT. It codes for CASSNDVATEAFF.

This clone has only a few counts. Here the CDR3 reads CASSSRDEAFF. Written as DNA, the CDR3 is TGTGCCAGCAGCTCCAGGGATGAAGCTTTCTTT. V and J are TRBV5-5 and TRBJ1-1; D perhaps matches TRBD1 (5 bases). Trimming took off 3 bases at V and 7 bases at J, with 7 bases between the two ends. Germline CDR1 SGHKS, CDR2 YYEKEE (reference sequence). CDR3 length equals 11 residues.

This chain joins TRBV19 and TRBJ2-3; D is possibly TRBD2 (7 bases). The ends were cut back, 2 bases at V and 1 base at J, with 19 bases in the middle. The CDR3 spans 18 residues. Germline-derived CDR1 and CDR2 are LNHDA and SQIVND (reference sequence). CDR3 DNA sequence: TGTGCCAGTAGTATATATGGGGGGGCAGGGGCCCGCACAGATACGCAGTATTTT. Protein sequence: CASSIYGGAGARTDTQYF. Using reference TRBV19 and TRBJ2-3 for the parts outside the CDR3, the full variable domain is DGGITQSPKYLFRKEGQNVTLSCEQNLNHDAMYWYRQDPGQGLRLIYYSQIVNDFQKGDIAEGYSVSREKKESFPLTVTSAQKNPTAFYLCASSIYGGAGARTDTQYFGPGTRLTVL.

This chain joins TRBV28 and TRBJ2-7; possibly TRBD2 for D (6 bases). The germline V gene has CDR1 MDHEN and CDR2 SYDVKM. V lost 1 base, J lost 7 bases, and 20 bases lay in between. This CDR3 is built from 16 residues. The CDR3 region is CASSLSVGGPFREQYF. The CDR3 nucleotides read TGTGCCAGCAGTTTATCTGTGGGAGGCCCATTTCGGGAGCAGTACTTC.

This clone was seen once. V is TRBV4-1 and J is TRBJ2-1; D is possibly TRBD2 (5 bases). CDR3 length equals 15 residues. V was shortened by 5 bases and J by 0 bases, with 11 bases between the two germline ends. Germline V gene sequence: CDR1 MGHRA, CDR2 YSYEKL. This chain's CDR3 is CASSSGLISYNEQFF. Here the CDR3 DNA reads TGCGCCAGCAGCTCAGGACTGATCTCCTACAATGAGCAGTTCTTC.

This chain connects TRBV6-5 to TRBJ2-4, with unresolved D. The CDR3 covers 15 residues. Germline V lookup: CDR1 MNHEY, CDR2 SVGAGI. V lost 0 bases, J lost 8 bases, and 14 bases lay in between. In DNA, the CDR3 is TGTGCCAGCAGTTACTCGGGCCAGGTTCCCGACATTCAGTACTTC. Its translation is CASSYSGQVPDIQYF.

This chain links TRBV10-3 with TRBJ2-1, with 8 bases identical to TRBD2. CDR3 length equals 20 residues. The germline CDR1 and CDR2 sequences are ENHRY and SYGVKD. The V gene end was trimmed by 0 bases and the J gene end by 0 bases; junction bases not matched to a gene: 13. The CDR3 DNA sequence: TGTGCCATCAGTGAGTCGTTAGGACTAGCTGGGAGTAGCTCCTACAATGAGCAGTTCTTC. Its protein is CAISESLGLAGSSSYNEQFF.

The rearrangement joins TRBV5-8 to TRBJ2-3; D not resolved. This CDR3 spans 14 amino acids. The ends were cut back, 2 bases at V and 8 bases at J, with 15 bases in the middle. Germline V gene lookup returns CDR1 SGHTS and CDR2 YDEGEE. This CDR3 reads CASSLWTGPGTQYF. In DNA form, the CDR3 reads TGTGCCAGCAGCTTATGGACGGGCCCAGGTACGCAGTATTTT.

This chain uses TRBV27 with TRBJ1-1, with a possible D match to TRBD1 (5 bases). The V gene lost 4 bases and the J gene lost 5 bases, with 14 bases spanning the gap. The CDR3 length is 14 residues. Germline V gene data show CDR1 as MNHEY and CDR2 as SMNVEV (reference sequence). CDR3 amino acids: CASSWVGVGTEAFF. The CDR3 bases are TGTGCCAGCAGTTGGGTGGGGGTCGGGACTGAAGCTTTCTTT.

This chain links TRBV5-5 with TRBJ2-1, with 13 bases lining up with TRBD2. This CDR3 comprises 17 residues. Germline CDR1 SGHKS, CDR2 YYEKEE (reference sequence). Unmatched junction bases numbered 5, after V lost 0 bases and J lost 5 bases. CDR3 loop: CASSLVPGTSGDNEQFF. The DNA of the CDR3 is TGTGCCAGCAGCTTGGTACCCGGGACTAGCGGGGACAATGAGCAGTTCTTC.

J is TRBJ1-2 and V is TRBV2; D possibly corresponds to TRBD1 (5 bases). This CDR3 has 13 amino acids. Germline CDR1 and CDR2: SNHLY and FYNNEI. Trimming pared 3 bases from V and 8 bases from J, leaving 13 bases between. The CDR3 loop is CASSDVGGYGYTF. The CDR3 DNA follows: TGTGCCAGCAGTGATGTGGGGGGATACGGCTACACCTTC.